This T cell receptor beta chain is from a study of T cells in Graves' hyperthyroidism and ophthalmopathy. Findings of the study overall: Median prediction lead before ophthalmopathy onset was 6.5 months with the model.

The CDR3 regions of TCR beta were amplified from RNA transcripts. HTBI primers were employed in a first-round RT-PCR of the TCR CDR3. In TCRdb, the multiplex PCR reads were re-called with MiXCR into one record per CDR3 protein. The table records about 380,000 distinct CDR3 sequences, less than 20% of them present only once. For ophthalmopathy patients, the Clinical Activity Score was at least 3 and the NOSPECS grade at least 4; duration was under 3 months. The authors took PBMCs from 10 ml fresh peripheral blood. Of note for this clonotype: No antigen is known for it.

Germline V CDR1 and CDR2: SEHNR, FQNEAQ (reference sequence). This CDR3 region has 15 residues. J gave up 5 bases and V 5 bases, and 8 bases lay outside the gene matches. The source of this sequence is a man younger than 35 with Graves' ophthalmopathy. The chain recombines TRBV7-9 with TRBJ2-5, with 10 bases lining up with TRBD1. Sequencing used blood. This CDR3 reads CASSLQTGGGETQYF. CDR3 nucleotide sequence: TGTGCCAGCAGCCTACAGACAGGGGGCGGTGAGACCCAGTACTTC.